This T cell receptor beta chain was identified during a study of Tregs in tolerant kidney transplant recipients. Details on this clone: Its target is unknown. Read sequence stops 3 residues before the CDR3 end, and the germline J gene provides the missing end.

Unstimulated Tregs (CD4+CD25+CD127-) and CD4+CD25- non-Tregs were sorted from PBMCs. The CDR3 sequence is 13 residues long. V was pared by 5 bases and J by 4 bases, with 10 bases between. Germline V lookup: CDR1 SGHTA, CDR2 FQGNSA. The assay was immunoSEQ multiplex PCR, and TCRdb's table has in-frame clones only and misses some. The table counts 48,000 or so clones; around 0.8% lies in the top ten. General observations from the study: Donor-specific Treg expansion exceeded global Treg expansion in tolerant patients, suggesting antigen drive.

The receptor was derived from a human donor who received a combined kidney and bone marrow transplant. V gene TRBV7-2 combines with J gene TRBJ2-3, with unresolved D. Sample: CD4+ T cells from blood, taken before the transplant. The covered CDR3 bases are TGTGCCAGCAGCCTAGAGAAGCCAGATACG. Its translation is CASSLEKPDT. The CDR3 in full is CASSLEKPDTQYF.